This TCR beta chain was captured in a study of patients and donors after allogeneic stem cell transplantation. The CDR3 runs to 15 residues. V was trimmed by 1 base and J by 5 bases, leaving 9 bases between them. CDR1 and CDR2 (germline): ENHRY, SYGVKD. A single record per CDR3 protein comes from TCRdb applying MiXCR to the RT-PCR reads. The sample contains 410,000 or so distinct CDR3 sequences, approximately 16% of which appear only once. The sample was blood, either unsorted or a sorted T cell fraction (not recorded which). The TCR originated in a human donor who was either an allogeneic HSCT recipient or a stem cell or donor lymphocyte infusion donor (not recorded which). It is not recorded whose cells these are; they may come from a transplant donor. The V call is TRBV10-3, the J call TRBJ1-6; D gene uncertain. The CDR3 loop is CAISEFGGHNSPLHF. CDR3 nucleotides: TGTGCCATCAGTGAGTTCGGAGGACATAATTCACCCCTCCACTTT.